The 19 T cell receptor beta chains below come from one sample, sequenced in a study of blood T cell repertoires in COVID-19. Repertoires were generated with immunoSEQ multiplex PCR, while TCRdb's copy carries only in-frame clones and drops some. The table lists approximately 70,000 clones, 70% to 90% of them singletons. The sequenced sample was peripheral blood. These receptors were obtained from a woman aged 45-65 years with COVID-19, enrolled during active disease.

Regarding this clone: Other DNA sequences of this sample code for an identical CDR3. V gene TRBV5-1 combines with J gene TRBJ2-7, with D possibly matching TRBD1 (5 bases). The CDR3 length is 12 residues. V was pared by 3 bases and J by 5 bases, with 9 bases between. CDR1 is SGHRS, CDR2 YFSETQ, per germline. The CDR3 DNA reads TGCGCCAGCAGCTCCCAGGGTAACGAGCAGTACTTC. The encoded protein is CASSSQGNEQYF. Full variable domain (missing parts from reference TRBV5-1 and TRBJ2-7): KAGVTQTPRYLIKTRGQQVTLSCSPISGHRSVSWYQQTPGQGLQFLFEYFSETQRNKGNFPGRFSGRQFSNSRSEMNVSTLELGDSALYLCASSSQGNEQYFGPGTRLTVT.

As to this clone: Other nucleotide sequences in the sample specify the same CDR3. The gene calls are TRBV18 and TRBJ1-5; D is possibly TRBD1 (6 bases). The CDR3 extends over 13 amino acids. The V gene's germline CDR1 is KGHSH and CDR2 LQKENI. The ends were cut back, 4 bases at V and 5 bases at J, with 9 bases in the middle. The CDR3 nucleotides read TGTGCCAGCTCACTACAGGGTGATCAGCCCCAGCATTTT. Translating it yields CASSLQGDQPQHF.

The J gene is TRBJ1-5, the V gene TRBV6-6, with D uncertain. Trimming stripped 0 bases from V and 3 bases from J, with 6 bases between. The CDR3 consists of 14 residues. The V gene's germline CDR1 is MNHNY and CDR2 SVGAGI (reference sequence). This CDR3 is CASSYSANNQPQHF. The DNA of the CDR3 is TGTGCCAGCAGTTACTCAGCCAACAATCAGCCCCAGCATTTT.

This sequence joins TRBV5-8 and TRBJ2-5; perhaps TRBD2 as D (5 bases). CDR1 SGHTS and CDR2 YDEGEE come from the germline V gene. The V end lost 4 bases, the J end lost 4 bases, and 23 bases lay between the germline ends. The CDR3 contains 17 residues. The CDR3 DNA sequence: TGTGCCAGCAGCCCGGGATGGGCAGAGGTCTATGGAGAGACCCAGTACTTC. Protein product: CASSPGWAEVYGETQYF.

This rearrangement joins TRBV4-1 to TRBJ2-1; 8 bases align to TRBD1. The CDR3 length is 21 residues. V gave up 1 base and J gave up 0 bases; unmatched junction bases: 17. Germline assignment: CDR1 MGHRA and CDR2 YSYEKL. The CDR3 reads CASSQGPLARGPWSSYNEQFF. The CDR3 DNA is TGCGCCAGCAGCCAAGGTCCTTTGGCCAGGGGGCCCTGGTCCTCCTACAATGAGCAGTTCTTC.

The CDR3 bases are TGTGCCAGCAGGGTCAGCGGGGGGGTTCACAATGAGCAGTTCTTC. Its protein product is CASRVSGGVHNEQFF. The rearrangement uses TRBV5-5 and TRBJ2-1; TRBD2 matches 10 bases. The trim removed 5 bases at V and 5 bases at J, leaving 7 bases unmatched. Germline lookup yields CDR1 SGHKS and CDR2 YYEKEE (reference sequence). This CDR3 contains 15 residues.

V usage is TRBV11-2 and J usage is TRBJ2-3; D possibly corresponds to TRBD2 (6 bases). The CDR3 is made up of 14 amino acids. The germline CDR1 and CDR2 sequences are SGHAT and FQNNGV. V gave up 6 bases and J gave up 2 bases, with 12 bases separating them. The CDR3 nucleotides are TGTGCCAGCAGTCGGGCGGGATTCACAGATACGCAGTATTTT. Translated, it gives CASSRAGFTDTQYF. The whole variable domain, remainder taken from reference TRBV11-2 and TRBJ2-3, is EAGVAQSPRYKIIEKRQSVAFWCNPISGHATLYWYQQILGQGPKLLIQFQNNGVVDDSQLPKDRFSAERLKGVDSTLKIQPAKLEDSAVYLCASSRAGFTDTQYFGPGTRLTVL.

The chain joins TRBV2 to TRBJ2-7; possible D gene TRBD2, 6 bases. V was shortened by 6 bases and J by 3 bases, with 18 bases between the two germline ends. Germline V gives CDR1 SNHLY, CDR2 FYNNEI. The CDR3 runs 15 residues. CDR3 sequence (DNA): TGTGCCAGCAGATGGAGAGCGGGCACTAACTACGAGCAGTACTTC. Its protein is CASRWRAGTNYEQYF.

The chain joins TRBV4-1 to TRBJ2-7; 9 positions match TRBD1. The CDR3 covers 15 residues. CDR1 is MGHRA, CDR2 YSYEKL, per germline. V lost 5 bases and J lost 4; bases outside the gene matches: 9. CDR3 DNA: TGCGCCAGCAGCTTCAGTTGGGGACAGGGTTACGAGCAGTACTTC. Protein product: CASSFSWGQGYEQYF.

The chain is built from TRBV6-5 and TRBJ1-2, with TRBD1 identical over 12 bases. Germline CDR1 MNHEY, CDR2 SVGAGI. This CDR3 spans 14 amino acids. V dropped 6 bases and J dropped 4; count of bases not matched to a gene: 3. CDR3 nucleotides: TGTGCCAGCAGGGGACAGGGGGCCCTCTATGGCTACACCTTC. Protein sequence: CASRGQGALYGYTF.

This rearrangement joins TRBV28 to TRBJ2-5; TRBD1 aligns across 7 bases. Germline-derived CDR1 and CDR2 are MDHEN and SYDVKM. The CDR3 length is 14 residues. Trimming at V came to 6 bases and at J to 2 bases, leaving 6 bases not matched to a gene. This CDR3 reads CASSRDRVQETQYF. Here the CDR3 DNA reads TGTGCCAGCAGCCGAGACAGGGTACAAGAGACCCAGTACTTC. The full variable domain, its missing parts supplied by reference TRBV28 and TRBJ2-5, is DVKVTQSSRYLVKRTGEKVFLECVQDMDHENMFWYRQDPGLGLRLIYFSYDVKMKEKGDIPEGYSVSREKKERFSLILESASTNQTSMYLCASSRDRVQETQYFGPGTRLLVL.

The V and J genes are TRBV2 and TRBJ2-5; TRBD1 agrees at 9 bases. V shed 8 bases, J shed 3 bases, and the junction held 1 base outside the gene matches. The CDR3 has 12 residues. CDR1 and CDR2 from the germline V gene are SNHLY and FYNNEI. CDR3 region: CASDRGKETQYF. The CDR3 DNA reads TGTGCCAGCGACAGGGGGAAAGAGACCCAGTACTTC.

This clone was found a few times. This chain uses TRBV28 with TRBJ1-5, with D uncertain. Per the germline V gene, CDR1 is MDHEN and CDR2 is SYDVKM. The CDR3 totals 12 residues. V lost 4 bases and J lost 12, with 13 bases in between. This chain's CDR3 is CASSSPRGLQHF. CDR3 coding DNA: TGTGCCAGCAGTTCGCCCCGAGGACTCCAGCATTTT.

V and J are TRBV28 and TRBJ2-5; 10 bases agree with TRBD2. The V gene's germline CDR1 is MDHEN and CDR2 SYDVKM. After removal of 5 bases from V and 5 bases from J, the junction contained 8 bases not matched to a gene. The CDR3 is 15 residues long. CDR3 nucleotides: TGTGCCAGCAGTCGTAGCGGGAGGCTGGGGGAGACCCAGTACTTC. Protein product: CASSRSGRLGETQYF.

This clone was counted a single time. The chain has TRBV7-9 and TRBJ2-5, with 10 bases matching TRBD2. The V gene end was trimmed by 3 bases and the J gene end by 4 bases; junction bases not matched to a gene: 11. Germline-derived CDR1 and CDR2 are SEHNR and FQNEAQ (reference sequence). The CDR3 contains 17 residues. CDR3 region: CASSFGTSAPRLETQYF. For the CDR3, the DNA is TGTGCCAGCAGCTTTGGGACTAGCGCCCCAAGGTTAGAGACCCAGTACTTC.

This clone was picked up one time. The chain has TRBV11-2 and TRBJ1-2, with D perhaps TRBD1 (5 bases). This CDR3 comprises 16 residues. V was cut by 5 bases and J by 8 bases, with 24 bases left in between. Germline V gene lookup returns CDR1 SGHAT and CDR2 FQNNGV. The CDR3: CASSRINRSRMKGYTF. As DNA, the CDR3 is TGTGCCAGCAGCCGCATCAACAGGTCTCGGATGAAGGGCTACACCTTC.

The gene calls are TRBV7-2 and TRBJ1-2, with 10 nucleotides matching TRBD1. The CDR3 runs 14 residues. V shed 10 bases and J 5 bases; nucleotides not matched to a gene: 10. The germline gives CDR1 SGHTA, CDR2 FQGNSA. The CDR3 region is CAIPTGGGSYGYTF. The CDR3 coding sequence is TGTGCCATCCCGACAGGGGGCGGATCGTATGGCTACACCTTC.

The rearrangement links TRBV10-3 to TRBJ2-1, with TRBD2 identical over 10 bases. Looked up from germline, CDR1 is ENHRY and CDR2 is SYGVKD. This CDR3 is 13 amino acids long. Trimming cost V 10 bases and J 2 bases; bases outside gene matches: 2. CDR3 residues: CATSGRAYNEQFF. DNA for the CDR3: TGTGCCACCAGCGGGAGGGCCTACAATGAGCAGTTCTTC.

Here the CDR3 reads CASSRRASVYPLTKRELCTDTQYF. In DNA, the CDR3 is TGTGCCAGCAGCAGACGAGCCTCGGTTTACCCCCTAACCAAGCGGGAGCTTTGTACAGATACGCAGTATTTT. V gene TRBV21-1 combines with J gene TRBJ2-3; the table calls TRBD2, which could not be checked here. TRBV21-1 is given as a pseudogene. CDR3 length: 24 residues.